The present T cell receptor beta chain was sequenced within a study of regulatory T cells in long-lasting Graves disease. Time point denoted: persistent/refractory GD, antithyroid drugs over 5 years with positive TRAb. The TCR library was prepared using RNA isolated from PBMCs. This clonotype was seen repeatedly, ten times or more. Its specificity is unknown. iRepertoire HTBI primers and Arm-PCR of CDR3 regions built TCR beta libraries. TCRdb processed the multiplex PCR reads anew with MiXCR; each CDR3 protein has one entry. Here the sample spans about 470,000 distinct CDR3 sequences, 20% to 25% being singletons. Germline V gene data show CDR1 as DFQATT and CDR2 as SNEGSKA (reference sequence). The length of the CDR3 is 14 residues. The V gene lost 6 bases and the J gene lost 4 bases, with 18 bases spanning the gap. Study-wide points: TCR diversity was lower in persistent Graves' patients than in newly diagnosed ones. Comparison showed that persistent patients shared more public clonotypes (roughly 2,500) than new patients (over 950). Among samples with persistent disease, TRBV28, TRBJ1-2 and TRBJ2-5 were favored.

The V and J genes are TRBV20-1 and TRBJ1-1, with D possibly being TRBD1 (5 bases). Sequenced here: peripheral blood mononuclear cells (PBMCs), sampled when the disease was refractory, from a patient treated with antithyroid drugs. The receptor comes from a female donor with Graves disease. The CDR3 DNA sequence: TGCAGTGCCAGACTCGCGGGGCCGGGCACTGAAGCTTTCTTT. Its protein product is CSARLAGPGTEAFF.